This T cell receptor (beta chain) originates from a study of blood T cell repertoires in COVID-19. Study processing details: Amplification with reference gene primers provided the estimates of nucleated cell counts. Sequencing was performed with immunoSEQ multiplex PCR; in TCRdb, only in-frame clones are kept and a portion is missing. The V and J calls and clone size come from that table; D and trimming were worked out from the DNA. The sample lists about 100,000 clones, roughly 79% seen once, with about 12% in the top ten. Trimming removed 1 base at V and 4 bases at J, with 9 bases between. Germline-derived CDR1 and CDR2 are SGHDN and FVKESK. The CDR3 sequence is 14 residues long.

The chain is built from TRBV14 and TRBJ2-3; D call uncertain. The sequence derives from a woman aged 70 to 79 with acute or convalescent COVID-19. The sequenced sample was peripheral blood. In nucleotides, the CDR3 is TGTGCCAGCAGCCAAGCTTTCCTCGCAGATACGCAGTATTTT. Amino acid sequence: CASSQAFLADTQYF.